This TCR beta chain was observed in a study of T-cell reconstitution after alpha-beta-depleted transplantation in children. The CDR3 consists of 16 residues. The V gene's germline CDR1 is SGHRS and CDR2 YFSETQ. The V segment lost 5 bases and the J segment 5 bases; nucleotides outside the gene matches: 13. General study points: Most T-cell counts and diversity one year after the transplant came from T cells that were newly produced. Several hundred rapidly expanded clones from non-depleted graft cells reportedly supplied alpha-beta T cells about two months post-transplant.

This clonotype was seen a few times. Antigen unknown. Unique molecular identifiers tagged the TCRbeta library. TCRdb itself ran the PCR reads through MiXCR, one entry per CDR3 protein. The sample lists 900,000 or so distinct CDR3 sequences, under 20% seen once, with roughly 5% in the top ten. The V call is TRBV5-1, the J call TRBJ1-1; 9 nucleotides match TRBD1. The starting material was PBMCs, mostly from graft donor cells, obtained 360 days after TCRalphabeta/CD19-depleted stem cell transplant. The receptor comes from a male patient between 10 and 17 years old who had a stem cell transplant for acute lymphoblastic leukemia, so the T cells may come from the graft donor. CDR3 nucleotide sequence: TGCGCCAGCAGTTATACCCCGGGACAGGGATGGACTGAAGCTTTCTTT. The encoded protein is CASSYTPGQGWTEAFF.